The rows below give T cell receptor beta chains drawn from one sample of a study of regulatory T cells in long-lasting Graves disease. MiXCR, run by TCRdb on the multiplex PCR reads, gives a single entry per CDR3 protein. The sample includes about 440,000 distinct CDR3 sequences, under 15% of them seen just once. The sample was also linked to a second study, of T cells in Graves' hyperthyroidism and ophthalmopathy.

The source was peripheral blood mononuclear cells (PBMCs), collected at new diagnosis, from a patient treated with antithyroid drugs. The receptors come from a woman aged 30 to 39 with Graves disease. CDR3s include the opening cysteine and the closing phenylalanine or tryptophan. The D gene is left open where the match is weak. Clone size is stated in some rows and not others, as once, few, many or a class when expanded.

v_gene	j_gene	d_gene	abundance	CDR3aa	CDR3nt
TRBV24-1	TRBJ2-7	.	many	CATSDPGTYLQQYF	TGTGCCACCAGTGACCCAGGGACATACCTTCAGCAGTACTTC
TRBV19	TRBJ2-3	TRBD2	.	CASSSGTSFGTDTQYF	TGTGCCAGTAGTTCCGGGACTAGCTTCGGCACAGATACGCAGTATTTT
TRBV3-1	TRBJ2-2	.	few	CASSRRVAKNTGELFF	TGTGCCAGCAGCCGGCGGGTAGCGAAGAACACCGGGGAGCTGTTTTTT
TRBV7-6	TRBJ2-1	.	.	CASSGDPPNEQFF	TGTGCCAGCAGCGGGGACCCCCCCAATGAGCAGTTCTTC
TRBV5-1	TRBJ2-3	.	.	CASSMGLLTDTQYF	TGCGCCAGCAGCATGGGACTGCTCACAGATACGCAGTATTTT
TRBV7-3	TRBJ2-3	TRBD1	few	CASSLRGTGSTDTQYF	TGTGCCAGCAGCTTAAGGGGGACAGGGAGCACAGATACGCAGTATTTT
TRBV6-1	TRBJ2-7	.	many	CASITFGGLYPTNAYEQYF	TGTGCCAGCATTACATTCGGGGGGCTCTACCCAACGAATGCCTACGAGCAGTACTTC
TRBV12-3/TRBV12-4	TRBJ2-7	TRBD2	many	CASSPGLDMETRQYF	TGTGCCAGCAGTCCGGGACTAGATATGGAGACGCGGCAGTACTTC
TRBV6-2/TRBV6-3	TRBJ2-2	.	many	CASSTPKGRWVGELFF	TGTGCCAGCAGCACCCCCAAGGGCCGCTGGGTCGGGGAGCTGTTTTTT
TRBV12-3/TRBV12-4	TRBJ2-5	.	many	CASSFFRQETQYF	TGTGCCAGCAGTTTCTTCCGACAAGAGACCCAGTACTTC
TRBV27	TRBJ2-5	.	many	CASSSRLKQETQYF	TGTGCCAGCAGTTCTCGACTGAAACAAGAGACCCAGTACTTC
TRBV7-2	TRBJ1-5	.	few	CASSSRRDQPQHF	TGTGCCAGCAGCTCTCGAAGAGATCAGCCCCAGCATTTT
TRBV11-2	TRBJ1-2	.	.	CASTLGGENYGYTF	TGTGCCAGCACCCTAGGGGGGGAAAACTATGGCTACACCTTC
TRBV3-1	TRBJ1-1	.	many	CASSQGDTTEAFF	TGTGCCAGCAGCCAAGGTGACACCACTGAAGCTTTCTTT
TRBV20-1	TRBJ2-1	.	.	CSAREQGGEQFF	TGCAGTGCTAGGGAACAGGGAGGGGAGCAGTTCTTC
TRBV11-2	TRBJ1-3	.	many	CASSSTRTHSGNTIYF	TGTGCCAGCAGCAGCACACGAACCCACTCTGGAAACACCATATATTTT
TRBV5-6	TRBJ1-2	.	many	CASSFGFSENYGYTF	TGTGCCAGCAGCTTCGGGTTCTCTGAGAACTATGGCTACACCTTC
TRBV15	TRBJ1-5	TRBD1	few	CATSSGTGGNNQPQHF	TGTGCCACCAGCAGCGGGACAGGGGGAAACAATCAGCCCCAGCATTTT